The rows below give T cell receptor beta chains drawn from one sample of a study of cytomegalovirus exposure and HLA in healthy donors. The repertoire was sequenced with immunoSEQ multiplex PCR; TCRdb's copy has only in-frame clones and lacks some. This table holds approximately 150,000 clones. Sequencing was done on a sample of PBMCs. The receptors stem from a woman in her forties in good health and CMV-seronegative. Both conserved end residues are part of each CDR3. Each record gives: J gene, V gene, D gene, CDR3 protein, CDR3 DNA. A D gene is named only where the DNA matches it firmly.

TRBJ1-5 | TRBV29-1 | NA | CSAILLGKANQPQHF | TGCAGCGCCATCTTACTAGGGAAAGCAAATCAGCCCCAGCATTTT
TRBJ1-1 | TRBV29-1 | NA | CSAGRGNTEAFF | TGCAGCGCGGGCCGGGGGAACACTGAAGCTTTCTTT
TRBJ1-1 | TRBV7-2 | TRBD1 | CASSIYRGSLSTEAFF | TGTGCCAGCAGCATATACAGGGGGTCGCTTAGCACTGAAGCTTTCTTT
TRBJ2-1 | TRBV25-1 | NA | CASSDLSRVTGYNEQFF | TGTGCCAGCAGTGACTTGTCACGCGTGACGGGCTACAATGAGCAGTTCTTC
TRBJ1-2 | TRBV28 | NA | CASSPVQGYNGYTF | TGTGCCAGCAGTCCCGTACAGGGTTATAATGGCTACACCTTC
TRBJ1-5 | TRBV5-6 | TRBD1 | CASRQQGRNQPQHF | TGTGCCAGCAGACAACAGGGGCGCAATCAGCCCCAGCATTTT
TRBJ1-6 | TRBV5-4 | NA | CASSLGTGTTIRSYNSPLHF | TGTGCCAGCAGCTTGGGAACAGGGACCACTATTCGCTCCTATAATTCACCCCTCCACTTT
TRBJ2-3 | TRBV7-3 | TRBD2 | CASSRNRAGGTDTQYF | TGTGCCAGCAGCCGGAACCGGGCGGGGGGCACAGATACGCAGTATTTT
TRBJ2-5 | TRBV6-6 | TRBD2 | CASSPAAGGQETQYF | TGTGCCAGCAGTCCTGCGGCGGGGGGCCAAGAGACCCAGTACTTC
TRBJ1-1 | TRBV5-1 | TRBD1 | CASSFGQGGEAFF | TGCGCCAGCAGCTTCGGACAGGGGGGGGAAGCTTTCTTT
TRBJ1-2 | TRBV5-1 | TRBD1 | CASSIRTGTEFGYTF | TGCGCCAGCAGCATACGGACAGGGACTGAGTTTGGCTACACCTTC
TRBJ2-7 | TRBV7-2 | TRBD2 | CASSFLAGGSYEQYF | TGTGCCAGCAGCTTTTTAGCGGGGGGCTCCTACGAGCAGTACTTC
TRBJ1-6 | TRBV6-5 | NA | CASRIQGRGNSPLHF | TGTGCCAGCAGGATACAGGGAAGAGGTAATTCACCCCTCCACTTT
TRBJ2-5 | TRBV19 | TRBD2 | CASTRGVEYQETQYF | TGTGCCAGTACCCGGGGGGTTGAGTACCAAGAGACCCAGTACTTC
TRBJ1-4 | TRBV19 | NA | CASRPGRRDEKLFF | TGTGCCAGTAGGCCGGGTCGTCGGGATGAAAAACTGTTTTTT
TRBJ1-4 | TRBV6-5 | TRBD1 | CASSGPGQGVEKLFF | TGTGCCAGCAGTGGCCCGGGACAGGGAGTGGAAAAACTGTTTTTT
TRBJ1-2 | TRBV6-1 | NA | CASSEDGVGFGYTF | TGTGCCAGCAGTGAGGACGGGGTCGGATTTGGCTACACCTTC
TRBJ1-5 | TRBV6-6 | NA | CASRGADSNQPQHF | TGTGCCAGCAGAGGGGCCGATAGCAATCAGCCCCAGCATTTT
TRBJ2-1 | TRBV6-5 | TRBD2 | CASSLSIAGGEQFF | TGTGCCAGCAGTCTCTCTATAGCGGGCGGTGAGCAGTTCTTC
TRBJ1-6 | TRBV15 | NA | CATRGHGNSPLHF | TGTGCCACGAGGGGACACGGTAATTCACCCCTCCACTTT
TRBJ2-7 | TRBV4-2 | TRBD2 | CASSQDHTSGVGEQYF | TGTGCCAGCAGCCAAGATCATACTAGCGGGGTGGGGGAGCAGTACTTC
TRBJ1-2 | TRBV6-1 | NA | CASSELTALANYGYTF | TGTGCCAGCAGTGAATTGACGGCCCTAGCTAACTATGGCTACACCTTC
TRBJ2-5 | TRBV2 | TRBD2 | CASRSDLAGKETQYF | TGTGCCAGCAGGAGCGATCTAGCGGGGAAAGAGACCCAGTACTTC
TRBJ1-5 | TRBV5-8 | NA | CASSFVVDTSGNQPQHF | TGTGCCAGCAGCTTTGTCGTTGACACCAGCGGGAATCAGCCCCAGCATTTT
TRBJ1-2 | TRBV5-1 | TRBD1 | CASSSGQGAQYGYTF | TGCGCCAGCAGCTCAGGACAGGGGGCGCAATATGGCTACACCTTC
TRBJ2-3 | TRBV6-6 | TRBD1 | CASRPTRTGMDTQYF | TGTGCCAGCAGACCCACCCGGACAGGGATGGATACGCAGTATTTT
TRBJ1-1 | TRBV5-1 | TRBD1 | CASSLRMLQGAQLNTEAFF | TGCGCCAGCAGCTTACGAATGTTACAGGGGGCGCAACTGAACACTGAAGCTTTCTTT
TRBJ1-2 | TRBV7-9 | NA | CASSLALFRWDGYTF | TGTGCCAGCAGCTTAGCGCTCTTCAGGTGGGATGGCTACACCTTC
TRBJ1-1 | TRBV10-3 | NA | CATSTGGRTEAFF | TGTGCCACCTCGACCGGGGGGAGGACTGAAGCTTTCTTT
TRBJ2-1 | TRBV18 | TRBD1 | CASSPQHHFGQGGVNEQFF | TGTGCCAGCTCACCACAACACCATTTTGGACAGGGTGGAGTCAATGAGCAGTTCTTC
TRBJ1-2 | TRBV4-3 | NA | CASSQEGLGGSVNYGYTF | TGCGCCAGCAGCCAAGAAGGCCTTGGGGGGAGTGTGAACTATGGCTACACCTTC
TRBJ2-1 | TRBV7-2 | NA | CASSLDGGGANEQFF | TGTGCCAGCAGCTTAGACGGCGGAGGGGCCAATGAGCAGTTCTTC
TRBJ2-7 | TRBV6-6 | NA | CASSYRAGGSYEQYF | TGTGCCAGCAGTTACCGGGCAGGGGGGTCCTACGAGCAGTACTTC
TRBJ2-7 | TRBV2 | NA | CASILTDSYEQYF | TGTGCCAGCATACTGACAGATTCCTACGAGCAGTACTTC
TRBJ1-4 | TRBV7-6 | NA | CASSLQSTNEKLFF | TGTGCCAGCAGCTTACAATCAACTAATGAAAAACTGTTTTTT
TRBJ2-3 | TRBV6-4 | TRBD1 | CASSDPAGGAGDTQYF | TGTGCCAGCAGTGACCCGGCAGGGGGCGCGGGGGATACGCAGTATTTT
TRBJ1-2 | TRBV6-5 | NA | CASSYSYRAEGGYTF | TGTGCCAGCAGTTACTCCTACAGGGCAGAGGGAGGCTACACCTTC
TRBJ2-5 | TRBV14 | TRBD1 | CASSPGTARETQYF | TGTGCCAGCAGCCCAGGGACAGCCCGGGAGACCCAGTACTTC
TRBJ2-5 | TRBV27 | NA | CASSPLYQETQYF | TGTGCCAGCAGTCCCCTCTACCAAGAGACCCAGTACTTC
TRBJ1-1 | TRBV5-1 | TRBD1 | CASGDTGGNTEAFF | TGCGCCAGCGGGGACACAGGGGGGAACACTGAAGCTTTCTTT
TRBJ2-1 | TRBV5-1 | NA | CASSFLRGGVSYNEQFF | TGCGCCAGCAGCTTCCTGAGGGGGGGGGTCTCCTACAATGAGCAGTTCTTC